These T cell receptor beta chains were read from a single sample in a study of breast tumors, draining lymph nodes, adjacent tissues. One entry per CDR3 protein, called by TCRdb with MiXCR from the multiplex PCR reads. The sample lists tens of thousands of distinct CDR3 sequences, more than 20% seen once, with 6.5% to 8% in the top ten. The sequenced material came from breast tumor tissue. All receptors come from a female donor with breast cancer. Some clones in this sample may be carry-over from other donors' samples. CDR3s include the opening cysteine and the closing phenylalanine or tryptophan. Each record gives: CDR3 protein, V gene, J gene.

CDR3: CASSQGAGARGEQYF
V: TRBV3-1
J: TRBJ2-7

CDR3: CASSERTAEKLFF
V: TRBV6-5
J: TRBJ1-4

CDR3: CASSLSSGRASAGELFF
V: TRBV11-2
J: TRBJ2-2

CDR3: CAISSRWGGDTQYF
V: TRBV15
J: TRBJ2-3

CDR3: CASRTQGYGYTF
V: TRBV2
J: TRBJ1-2

CDR3: CASSRTSTDTQYF
V: TRBV5-6
J: TRBJ2-3

CDR3: CASSTANEQFF
V: TRBV2
J: TRBJ2-1

CDR3: CASRDKSLQPQHF
V: TRBV6-6
J: TRBJ1-5

CDR3: CASCVGPGNTIYF
V: TRBV2
J: TRBJ1-3

CDR3: CASSLASSGRAKYNEQFF
V: TRBV5-1
J: TRBJ2-1

CDR3: CASSYLAEPPYEQYF
V: TRBV6-5
J: TRBJ2-7